This is a list of T cell receptor beta chains from one sample in a study of shared T cell receptors in the human thymus. Clones were sequenced by immunoSEQ multiplex PCR, and TCRdb holds only the in-frame ones, with some missing. The sample consists of some 720,000 clones, around 89% of them appearing once. This sample also belongs to another study, concerning human thymus T cells.

The sequencing input was thymocytes. These receptors all come from a boy in the first two years of life with a congenital heart defect. The CDR3 runs from the conserved cysteine through the conserved F or W. Fields, in order: V gene, D gene, CDR3 protein. D genes are given only for firm matches.

V gene: TRBV14
D gene: TRBD2
CDR3 protein: CASSQIAGGFINTQYF

V gene: TRBV9
D gene: TRBD1
CDR3 protein: CASSARTGDNEKLFF

V gene: TRBV4-1
D gene: .
CDR3 protein: CASSQPTSSEAFLNEQFF

V gene: TRBV7-9
D gene: .
CDR3 protein: CASSRTDRLNTEAFF

V gene: TRBV19
D gene: .
CDR3 protein: CASRDSPNQPQHF

V gene: TRBV27
D gene: .
CDR3 protein: CASSQYSGANVLTF

V gene: TRBV10-3
D gene: TRBD1
CDR3 protein: CAISPGQGGTYEQYF

V gene: TRBV4-2
D gene: .
CDR3 protein: CASSLCLGGTEAFF

V gene: TRBV19
D gene: TRBD2
CDR3 protein: CASTRGLAGYNEQFF

V gene: TRBV27
D gene: .
CDR3 protein: CASRRGLTPAIGYTF

V gene: TRBV19
D gene: TRBD1
CDR3 protein: CASIPRDRGLGRTEAFF

V gene: TRBV7-2
D gene: .
CDR3 protein: CASSLVRSDTQYF

V gene: TRBV6-4
D gene: TRBD2
CDR3 protein: CASSTPRTSGDYNEQFF

V gene: TRBV29-1
D gene: TRBD2
CDR3 protein: CSSSKREDGGEQFF

V gene: TRBV18
D gene: .
CDR3 protein: CASSNRVLSTDTQYF

V gene: TRBV21-1
D gene: .
CDR3 protein: CASSRQGFGYTF

V gene: TRBV5-4
D gene: TRBD1
CDR3 protein: CASSYGQGGYEQYF

V gene: TRBV5-6
D gene: .
CDR3 protein: CASSLRFDSFSSYNSPLHF

V gene: TRBV28
D gene: .
CDR3 protein: CASSPPPEYEQYF

V gene: TRBV7-9
D gene: TRBD2
CDR3 protein: CASSLGSSGTIGAKNIQYF

V gene: TRBV6-1
D gene: TRBD2
CDR3 protein: CATSSGSNEQYF

V gene: TRBV4-3
D gene: TRBD2
CDR3 protein: CASSQETSGRAYNEQFF

V gene: TRBV19
D gene: TRBD1
CDR3 protein: CASSIRTGMGGNQPQHF

V gene: TRBV29-1
D gene: TRBD1
CDR3 protein: CSPIIGQGGNQPQHF

V gene: TRBV29-1
D gene: .
CDR3 protein: CSVVGREGRETQYF

V gene: TRBV27
D gene: TRBD1
CDR3 protein: CASRDSSPTGGAYEQYF

V gene: TRBV18
D gene: .
CDR3 protein: CASRTAGRSEQYF

V gene: TRBV30
D gene: .
CDR3 protein: CAWSLGCRVLTYEQYF

V gene: TRBV9
D gene: TRBD1
CDR3 protein: CASSWDSNTEAFF

V gene: TRBV12-5
D gene: .
CDR3 protein: CARPGPTCRGQETQYF

V gene: TRBV25-1
D gene: TRBD1
CDR3 protein: CASSGTGSTDTQYF

V gene: TRBV10-3
D gene: TRBD2
CDR3 protein: CAISGGRAGSTDTQYF

V gene: TRBV6-6
D gene: TRBD1
CDR3 protein: CASSPRTGGNEQFF

V gene: TRBV4-3
D gene: .
CDR3 protein: CASSQDRGPYEQYF

V gene: TRBV5-6
D gene: .
CDR3 protein: CASSRSAGGLGGYTF

V gene: TRBV29-1
D gene: .
CDR3 protein: CSVVGQRLNQETQYF

V gene: TRBV29-1
D gene: TRBD2
CDR3 protein: CSVMTSSSYEQYF

V gene: TRBV29-1
D gene: .
CDR3 protein: CSVEGQYNEQFF

V gene: TRBV27
D gene: .
CDR3 protein: CASSSNAGILAKNIQYF

V gene: TRBV28
D gene: .
CDR3 protein: CASSLLDLNTGELFF

V gene: TRBV4-3
D gene: .
CDR3 protein: CASSQESLTDTQYF

V gene: TRBV1
D gene: .
CDR3 protein: CTSSQEDSHEQYF